The 10 T cell receptor beta chains below all came from one sample that was sequenced in a study of siplizumab effects on memory and regulatory T cells. Here immunoSEQ multiplex PCR was the method, and the copy in TCRdb shows in-frame clones only, minus some. The data contain 57,000 or so clones, approximately 79% of them singletons. Sample: memory CD4+ T cells sorted from blood. The origin of the receptors is a human donor in good health.

The chain carries TRBV10-3 and TRBJ2-5; TRBD2 might be the D (6 bases). Germline lookup yields CDR1 ENHRY and CDR2 SYGVKD. The CDR3 is 12 residues long. V was shortened by 8 bases and J by 0 bases, with 7 bases between the two germline ends. The CDR3 loop is CAIGGNQETQYF. CDR3 nucleotide sequence: TGTGCCATCGGAGGGAACCAAGAGACCCAGTACTTC.

This clone is termed medium-sized. This chain connects TRBV6-1 to TRBJ2-2; 7 bases line up with TRBD2. This CDR3 contains 15 residues. CDR1 is MNHNS, CDR2 SASEGT, per germline. V lost 6 bases to trimming and J lost 5 bases; unmatched junction nucleotides: 9. The CDR3 DNA is TGTGCCAGCAGGAGGACTAGGACGGAAACCGGGGAGCTGTTTTTT. Encoded protein: CASRRTRTETGELFF.

V and J are TRBV28 and TRBJ1-4; D perhaps matches TRBD1 (5 bases). Germline-derived CDR1 and CDR2 are MDHEN and SYDVKM. The length of the CDR3 is 15 residues. Trimming pared 1 base from V and 7 bases from J, leaving 13 bases between. This CDR3 reads CASSLSGFQREKLFF. For the CDR3, the DNA is TGTGCCAGCAGTTTATCAGGGTTTCAGCGTGAAAAACTGTTTTTT.

The genes are TRBV7-2 and TRBJ2-7; maybe TRBD2 (5 bases). CDR1 SGHTA and CDR2 FQGNSA come from the germline V gene. The CDR3 spans 16 residues. Trimming took 1 base from V and 1 from J, leaving 14 bases between them. The CDR3 protein is CASSLDWASGSYEQYF. The CDR3 DNA follows: TGTGCCAGCAGCTTAGATTGGGCCTCGGGGTCCTACGAGCAGTACTTC.

V gene TRBV9 combines with J gene TRBJ2-2, with D hard to call. Germline values: CDR1 SGDLS, CDR2 YYNGEE. Trimming stripped 0 bases from V and 13 bases from J, with 13 bases between. The CDR3 contains 13 residues. CDR3 in DNA: TGTGCCAGCAGCGTAGGTCCCGCCGGCGCGCTGTTTTTT. Protein: CASSVGPAGALFF. The full variable domain, rest sourced from reference TRBV9 and TRBJ2-2, is DSGVTQTPKHLITATGQRVTLRCSPRSGDLSVYWYQQSLDQGLQFLIQYYNGEERAKGNILERFSAQQFPDLHSELNLSSLELGDSALYFCASSVGPAGALFFGEGSRLTVL.

The chain has TRBV2 and TRBJ2-7, with unresolved D. Germline CDR1 is SNHLY and CDR2 is FYNNEI. Deletions cut 7 bases from V and 0 bases from J, with 13 bases between. There are 14 residues in the CDR3. The CDR3: CASTTETSSYEQYF. In DNA form, the CDR3 reads TGTGCCAGCACCACAGAGACGAGCTCCTACGAGCAGTACTTC.

The chain combines TRBV13 with TRBJ2-5, with a weak D call TRBD1 (6 bases). Germline CDR1 reads PRHDT; CDR2 reads FYEKMQ (reference sequence). Trimming removed 5 bases from V and 2 bases from J, with 15 bases in between. The CDR3 covers 15 residues. The CDR3 is CASSPEKGTQETQYF. The CDR3 coding sequence is TGTGCCAGCAGCCCCGAAAAGGGGACACAAGAGACCCAGTACTTC. Supplemented by reference TRBV13 and TRBJ2-5, the full variable domain reads AAGVIQSPRHLIKEKRETATLKCYPIPRHDTVYWYQQGPGQDPQFLISFYEKMQSDKGSIPDRFSAQQFSDYHSELNMSSLELGDSALYFCASSPEKGTQETQYFGPGTRLLVL.

The chain carries TRBV19 and TRBJ1-5; the D gene is possibly TRBD1 (5 bases). Germline values: CDR1 LNHDA, CDR2 SQIVND (reference sequence). V lost 6 bases and J 1 base, leaving 10 bases between the germline ends. The CDR3 length is 14 residues. The CDR3 DNA reads TGTGCCAGTAGACAGCCAGGGAGCAATCAGCCCCAGCATTTT. Translating gives CASRQPGSNQPQHF.

V and J are TRBV19 and TRBJ2-3; 8 bases are shared with TRBD2. Germline V gene data show CDR1 as LNHDA and CDR2 as SQIVND (reference sequence). The V and J ends lost 8 bases and 2 bases, in that order; junction bases with no gene match: 6. The CDR3 runs to 14 residues. CDR3: CASSGGGNTDTQYF. The CDR3 nucleotides read TGTGCCAGTTCCGGCGGGGGGAACACAGATACGCAGTATTTT.

This clone was seen more than once but under ten times. The chain employs TRBV28 and TRBJ2-1; 11 bases align to TRBD2. Trimming removed 10 bases from V and 12 bases from J; junction bases left unmatched: 11. This CDR3 spans 13 amino acids. The germline CDR1 and CDR2 sequences are MDHEN and SYDVKM. CDR3 in DNA: TGTGCCACCTTAGCGGGGGGGCTCCTGGGGCAGTTCTTC. This codes for CATLAGGLLGQFF.